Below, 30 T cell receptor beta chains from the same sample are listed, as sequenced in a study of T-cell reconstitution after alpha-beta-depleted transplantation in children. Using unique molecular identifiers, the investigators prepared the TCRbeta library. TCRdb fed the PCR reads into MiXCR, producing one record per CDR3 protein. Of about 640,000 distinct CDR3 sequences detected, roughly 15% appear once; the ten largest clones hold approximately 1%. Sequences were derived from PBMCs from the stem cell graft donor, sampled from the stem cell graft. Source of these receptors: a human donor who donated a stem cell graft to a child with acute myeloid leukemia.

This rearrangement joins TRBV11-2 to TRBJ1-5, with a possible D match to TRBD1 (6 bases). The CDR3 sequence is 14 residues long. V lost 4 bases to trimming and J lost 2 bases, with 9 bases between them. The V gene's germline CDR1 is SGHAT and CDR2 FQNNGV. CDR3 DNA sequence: TGTGCCAGCAGCTGGGACAATGGCAATCAGCCCCAGCATTTT. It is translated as CASSWDNGNQPQHF.

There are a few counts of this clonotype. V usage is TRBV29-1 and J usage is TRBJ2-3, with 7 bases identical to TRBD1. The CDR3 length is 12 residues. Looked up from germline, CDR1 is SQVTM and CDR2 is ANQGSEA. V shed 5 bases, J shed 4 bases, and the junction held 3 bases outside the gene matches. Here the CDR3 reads CSVSTGADTQYF. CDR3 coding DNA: TGCAGCGTTTCCACAGGGGCAGATACGCAGTATTTT.

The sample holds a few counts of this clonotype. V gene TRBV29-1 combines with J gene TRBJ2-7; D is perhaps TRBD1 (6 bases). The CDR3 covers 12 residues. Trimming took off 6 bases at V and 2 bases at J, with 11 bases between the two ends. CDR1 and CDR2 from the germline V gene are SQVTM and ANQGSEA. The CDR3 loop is CSVTQGPYEQYF. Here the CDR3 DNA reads TGCAGCGTAACCCAGGGGCCCTACGAGCAGTACTTC.

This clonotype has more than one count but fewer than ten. The CDR3 loop is CASTRQGIFSGELFF. The CDR3 DNA sequence: TGTGCCAGCACTAGACAGGGTATCTTCTCCGGGGAGCTGTTTTTT. The chain is built from TRBV6-1 and TRBJ2-2, with 7 bases identical to TRBD1. Germline V gene lookup returns CDR1 MNHNS and CDR2 SASEGT. V shed 7 bases, J shed 6 bases, and the junction held 11 bases outside the gene matches. The CDR3 spans 15 residues.

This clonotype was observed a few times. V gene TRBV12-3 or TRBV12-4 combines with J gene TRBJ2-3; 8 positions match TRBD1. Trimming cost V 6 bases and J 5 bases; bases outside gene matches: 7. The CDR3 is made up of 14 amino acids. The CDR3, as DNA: TGTGCCAGCAGCCCCGACAGGGGAATAGATACGCAGTATTTT. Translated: CASSPDRGIDTQYF.

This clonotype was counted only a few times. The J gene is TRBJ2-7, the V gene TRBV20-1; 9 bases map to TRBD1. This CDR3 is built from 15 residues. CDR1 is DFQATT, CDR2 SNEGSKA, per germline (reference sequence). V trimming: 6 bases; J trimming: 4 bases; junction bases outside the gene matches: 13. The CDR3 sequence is CSATGTGRAPYEQYF. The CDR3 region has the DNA TGCAGTGCGACCGGGACAGGGAGGGCCCCTTACGAGCAGTACTTC.

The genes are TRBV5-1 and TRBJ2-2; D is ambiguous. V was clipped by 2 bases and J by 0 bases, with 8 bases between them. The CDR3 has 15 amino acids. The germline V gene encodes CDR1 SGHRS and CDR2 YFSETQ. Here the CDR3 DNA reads TGCGCCAGCAGCTTAAATAAACCGAACACCGGGGAGCTGTTTTTT. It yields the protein CASSLNKPNTGELFF.

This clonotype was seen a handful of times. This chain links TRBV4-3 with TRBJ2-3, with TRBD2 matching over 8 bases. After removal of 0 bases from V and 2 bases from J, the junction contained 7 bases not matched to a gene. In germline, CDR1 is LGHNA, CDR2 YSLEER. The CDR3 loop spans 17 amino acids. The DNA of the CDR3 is TGCGCCAGCAGCCAAGATTGGGCGGGGGGCATCACAGATACGCAGTATTTT. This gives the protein CASSQDWAGGITDTQYF.

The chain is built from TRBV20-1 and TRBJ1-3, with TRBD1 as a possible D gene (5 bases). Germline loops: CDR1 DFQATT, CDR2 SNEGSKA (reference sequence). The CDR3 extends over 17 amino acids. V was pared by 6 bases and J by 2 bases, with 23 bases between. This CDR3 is CSAKGIGRDLPGNTIYF. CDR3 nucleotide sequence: TGCAGTGCGAAGGGCATAGGACGGGACCTACCTGGAAACACCATATATTTT.

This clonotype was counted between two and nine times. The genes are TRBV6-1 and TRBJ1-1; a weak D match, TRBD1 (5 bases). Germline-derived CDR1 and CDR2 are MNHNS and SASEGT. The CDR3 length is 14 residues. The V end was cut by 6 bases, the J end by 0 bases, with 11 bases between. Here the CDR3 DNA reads TGTGCCAGCAGCCAACAGGACCTGAACACTGAAGCTTTCTTT. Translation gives CASSQQDLNTEAFF.

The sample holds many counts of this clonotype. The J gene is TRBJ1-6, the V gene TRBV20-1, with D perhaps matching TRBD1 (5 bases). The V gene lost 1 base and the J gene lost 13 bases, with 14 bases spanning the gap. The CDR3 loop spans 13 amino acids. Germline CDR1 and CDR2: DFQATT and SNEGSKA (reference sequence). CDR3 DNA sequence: TGCAGTGCTAGAGCCCGAGGGGTCGGTCCCCTCCACTTT. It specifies CSARARGVGPLHF.

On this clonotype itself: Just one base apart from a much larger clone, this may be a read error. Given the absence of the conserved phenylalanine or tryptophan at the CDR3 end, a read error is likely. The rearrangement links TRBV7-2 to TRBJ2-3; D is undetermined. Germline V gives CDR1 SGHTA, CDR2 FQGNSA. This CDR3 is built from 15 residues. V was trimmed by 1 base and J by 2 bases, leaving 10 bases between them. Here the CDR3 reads CASSLVSLATDTQYS. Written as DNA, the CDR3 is TGTGCCAGCAGCTTAGTGTCACTTGCCACAGATACGCAGTATTCT.

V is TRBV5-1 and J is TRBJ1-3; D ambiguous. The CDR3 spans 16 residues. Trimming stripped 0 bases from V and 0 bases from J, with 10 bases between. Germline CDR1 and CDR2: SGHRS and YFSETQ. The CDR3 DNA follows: TGCGCCAGCAGCTTGGAGCTCACCTCCTCTGGAAACACCATATATTTT. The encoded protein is CASSLELTSSGNTIYF.

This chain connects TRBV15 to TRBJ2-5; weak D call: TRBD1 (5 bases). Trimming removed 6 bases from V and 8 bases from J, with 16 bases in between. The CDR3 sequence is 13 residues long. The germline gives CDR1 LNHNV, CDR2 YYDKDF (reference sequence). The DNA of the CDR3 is TGTGCCACCAGTGGCAGGGCAAAGGACACCCAGTACTTC. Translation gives CATSGRAKDTQYF.

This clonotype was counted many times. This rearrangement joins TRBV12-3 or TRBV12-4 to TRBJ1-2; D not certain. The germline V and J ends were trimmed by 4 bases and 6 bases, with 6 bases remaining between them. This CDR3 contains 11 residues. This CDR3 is CASSSWNGYTF. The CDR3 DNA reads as TGTGCCAGCAGTTCGTGGAATGGCTACACCTTC.

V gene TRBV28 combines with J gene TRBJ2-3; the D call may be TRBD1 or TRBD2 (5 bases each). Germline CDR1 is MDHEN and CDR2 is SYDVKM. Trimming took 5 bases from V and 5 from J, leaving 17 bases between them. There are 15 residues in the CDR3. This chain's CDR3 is CASSGADHGGDTQYF. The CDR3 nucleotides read TGTGCCAGCAGTGGGGCAGACCATGGGGGAGATACGCAGTATTTT. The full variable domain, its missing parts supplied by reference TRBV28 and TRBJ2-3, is DVKVTQSSRYLVKRTGEKVFLECVQDMDHENMFWYRQDPGLGLRLIYFSYDVKMKEKGDIPEGYSVSREKKERFSLILESASTNQTSMYLCASSGADHGGDTQYFGPGTRLTVL.

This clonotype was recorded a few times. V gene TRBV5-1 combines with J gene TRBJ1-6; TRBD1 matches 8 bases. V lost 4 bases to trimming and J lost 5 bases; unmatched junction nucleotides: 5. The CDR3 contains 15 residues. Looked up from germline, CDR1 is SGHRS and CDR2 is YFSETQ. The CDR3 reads CASSRGQENNSPLHF. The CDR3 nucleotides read TGCGCCAGCAGCCGGGGACAGGAGAATAATTCACCCCTCCACTTT.

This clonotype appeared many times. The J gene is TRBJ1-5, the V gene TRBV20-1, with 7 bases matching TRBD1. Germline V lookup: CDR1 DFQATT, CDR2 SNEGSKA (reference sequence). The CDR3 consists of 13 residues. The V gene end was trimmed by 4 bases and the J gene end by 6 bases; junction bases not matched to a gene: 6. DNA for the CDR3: TGCAGTGCTATACGACAGGGTCTTCAGCCCCAGCATTTT. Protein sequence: CSAIRQGLQPQHF.

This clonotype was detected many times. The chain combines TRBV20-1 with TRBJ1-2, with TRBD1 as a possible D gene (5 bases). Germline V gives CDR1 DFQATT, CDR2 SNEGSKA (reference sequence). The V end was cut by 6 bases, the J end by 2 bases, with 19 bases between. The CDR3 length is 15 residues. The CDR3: CSAVPGGVYNYGYTF. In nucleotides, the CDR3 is TGCAGTGCCGTCCCCGGGGGGGTGTACAACTATGGCTACACCTTC.

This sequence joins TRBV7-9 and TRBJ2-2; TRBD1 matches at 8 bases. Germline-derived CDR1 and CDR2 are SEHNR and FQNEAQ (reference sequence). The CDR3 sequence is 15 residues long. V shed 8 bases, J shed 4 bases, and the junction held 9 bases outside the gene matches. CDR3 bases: TGTGCCAGCTTTCTTCGACAGGGGAGCACCGGGGAGCTGTTTTTT. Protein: CASFLRQGSTGELFF.

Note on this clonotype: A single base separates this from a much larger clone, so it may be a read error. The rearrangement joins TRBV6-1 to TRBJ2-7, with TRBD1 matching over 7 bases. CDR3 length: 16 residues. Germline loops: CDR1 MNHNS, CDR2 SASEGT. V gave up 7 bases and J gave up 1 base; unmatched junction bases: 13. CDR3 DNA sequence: TGTGCCAGCACTCGGACAGGACGTTACTCTTCCTACGAGCAGTACTTC. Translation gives CASTRTGRYSSYEQYF.

The CDR3: CASSPGPGGRTEAFF. The CDR3, as DNA: TGTGCCAGCAGCCCCGGCCCCGGGGGTCGGACTGAAGCTTTCTTT. The genes are TRBV5-6 and TRBJ1-1; weak D call: TRBD1 (5 bases). CDR3 length: 15 residues. CDR1 is SGHDT, CDR2 YYEEEE, per germline. The ends were cut back, 4 bases at V and 5 bases at J, with 18 bases in the middle.

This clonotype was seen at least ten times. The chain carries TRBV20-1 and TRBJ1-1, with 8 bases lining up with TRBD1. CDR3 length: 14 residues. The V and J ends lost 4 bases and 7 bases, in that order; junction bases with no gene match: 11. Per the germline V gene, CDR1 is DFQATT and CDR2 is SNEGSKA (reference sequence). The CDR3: CSATPFDRGFEAFF. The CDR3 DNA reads TGCAGTGCTACACCCTTCGACAGGGGATTTGAAGCTTTCTTT.

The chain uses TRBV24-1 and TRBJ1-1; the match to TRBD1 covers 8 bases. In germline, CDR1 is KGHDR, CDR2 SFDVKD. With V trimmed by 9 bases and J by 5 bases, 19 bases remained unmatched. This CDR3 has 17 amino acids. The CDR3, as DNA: TGTGCCACCTTGGAGGGGAGTGGCAGGGGGCGTAGGACTGAAGCTTTCTTT. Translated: CATLEGSGRGRRTEAFF.

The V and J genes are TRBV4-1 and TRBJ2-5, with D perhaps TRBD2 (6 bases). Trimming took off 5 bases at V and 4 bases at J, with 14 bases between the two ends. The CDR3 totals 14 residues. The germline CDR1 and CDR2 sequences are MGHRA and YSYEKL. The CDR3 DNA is TGCGCCAGCAGCTCCGAACTAGCAACAGAGACCCAGTACTTC. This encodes CASSSELATETQYF.

DNA for the CDR3: TGCAGTGCTGAACGGGCGAGCGGGGCCTCCTACGAGCAGTACTTC. This translates into CSAERASGASYEQYF. The chain uses TRBV20-1 and TRBJ2-7; TRBD2 matches 7 bases. The J segment lost 0 bases and the V segment lost 5 bases, leaving 10 bases of the junction unmatched. This CDR3 region has 15 residues. The germline gives CDR1 DFQATT, CDR2 SNEGSKA (reference sequence).

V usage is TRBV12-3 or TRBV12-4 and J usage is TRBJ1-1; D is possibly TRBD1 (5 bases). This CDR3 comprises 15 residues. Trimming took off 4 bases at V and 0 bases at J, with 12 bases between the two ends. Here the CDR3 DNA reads TGTGCCAGCAGTTACCGGATGGGGGTGAACACTGAAGCTTTCTTT. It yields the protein CASSYRMGVNTEAFF.

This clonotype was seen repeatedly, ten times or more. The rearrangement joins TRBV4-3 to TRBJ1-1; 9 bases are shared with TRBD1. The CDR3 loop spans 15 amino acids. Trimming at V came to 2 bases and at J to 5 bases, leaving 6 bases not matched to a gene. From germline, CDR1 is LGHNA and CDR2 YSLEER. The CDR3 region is CASSQTDRGWTEAFF. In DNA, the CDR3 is TGCGCCAGCAGCCAAACGGACAGGGGATGGACTGAAGCTTTCTTT.

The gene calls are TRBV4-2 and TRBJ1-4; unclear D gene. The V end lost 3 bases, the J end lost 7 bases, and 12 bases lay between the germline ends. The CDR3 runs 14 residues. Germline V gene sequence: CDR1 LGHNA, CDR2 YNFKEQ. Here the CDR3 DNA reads TGTGCCAGCAGCCAGCTGGGTCTAATTGAAAAACTGTTTTTT. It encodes CASSQLGLIEKLFF.

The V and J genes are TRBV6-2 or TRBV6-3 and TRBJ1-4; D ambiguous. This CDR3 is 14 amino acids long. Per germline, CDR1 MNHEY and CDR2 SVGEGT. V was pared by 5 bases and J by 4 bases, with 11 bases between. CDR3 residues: CASSPSRSNEKLFF. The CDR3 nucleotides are TGTGCCAGCAGTCCCTCGCGGAGTAATGAAAAACTGTTTTTT.